These 31 T cell receptor beta chains share one sample of origin, sequenced in a study of T cell responses to AZD1222 COVID-19 vaccine. The method was immunoSEQ multiplex PCR; TCRdb's version includes in-frame clones alone and lacks a portion of them. The sample holds roughly 100,000 clones; roughly 91% are singletons and the top ten take less than 55%. Material: peripheral blood, obtained on day 0 of AZD1222 vaccination. The origin of the receptors is an adult in good health.

This clone was counted only a few times. V usage is TRBV6-5 and J usage is TRBJ1-1; TRBD1 is a possible D gene (5 bases). Trimming took 6 bases from V and 5 from J, leaving 13 bases between them. This CDR3 has 13 residues. From germline, CDR1 is MNHEY and CDR2 SVGAGI. The CDR3: CASRKREGTEAFF. CDR3 DNA sequence: TGTGCCAGCAGAAAAAGGGAGGGGACTGAAGCTTTCTTT.

The V gene is TRBV7-9, the J gene TRBJ1-2; weak D call: TRBD1 (6 bases). Trimming took off 5 bases at V and 6 bases at J, with 10 bases between the two ends. CDR1 SEHNR and CDR2 FQNEAQ come from the germline V gene (reference sequence). The CDR3 sequence is 12 residues long. Here the CDR3 DNA reads TGTGCCAGCAGCCCTAGGACAGATGGCTACACCTTC. Protein: CASSPRTDGYTF.

This sequence joins TRBV27 and TRBJ2-7; D is ambiguous. The CDR3 runs to 14 residues. Germline CDR1 is MNHEY and CDR2 is SMNVEV (reference sequence). V gave up 0 bases and J gave up 4 bases, with 10 bases separating them. In DNA form, the CDR3 reads TGTGCCAGCAGTTTATCGTCGGCCGTTTACGAGCAGTACTTC. Amino acid sequence: CASSLSSAVYEQYF.

As concerns this clone: The junction departs from the called germline gene at one end, perhaps through a read error. This chain links TRBV6-1 with TRBJ1-1; D is undetermined. The CDR3 loop spans 13 amino acids. The V gene's germline CDR1 is MNHNS and CDR2 SASEGT. In DNA, the CDR3 is TGTGCCAGCAGGGAAGGGTTGAACACTGAAGCTTTCTTT. It yields the protein CASREGLNTEAFF.

This sequence joins TRBV6-5 and TRBJ2-3, with a weak D call TRBD1 (5 bases). CDR3 length: 14 residues. Germline assignment: CDR1 MNHEY and CDR2 SVGAGI. V lost 6 bases and J lost 1, with 11 bases in between. The CDR3 spells CASRDRGGTDTQYF. In DNA, the CDR3 is TGTGCCAGCAGAGACAGAGGTGGCACAGATACGCAGTATTTT.

V is TRBV14 and J is TRBJ2-1, with 10 bases identical to TRBD2. The germline gives CDR1 SGHDN, CDR2 FVKESK. The CDR3 has 15 residues. Trimming at V came to 4 bases and at J to 2 bases, leaving 2 bases not matched to a gene. The CDR3 DNA sequence: TGTGCCAGCAGCCCTAGCGGGAGCGCCTACAATGAGCAGTTCTTC. Protein sequence: CASSPSGSAYNEQFF.

The chain carries TRBV7-7 and TRBJ2-7; 8 bases line up with TRBD2. With 8 bases clipped from V and 7 bases from J, the junction kept 7 bases outside the gene matches. This CDR3 spans 12 amino acids. The V gene's germline CDR1 is SSHAT and CDR2 FNYEAQ (reference sequence). This CDR3 reads CASSLAGGEQYF. In nucleotides, the CDR3 is TGTGCCAGCTCCTTGGCGGGAGGTGAGCAGTACTTC.

The chain links TRBV2 to TRBJ2-1; 7 bases map to TRBD1. In germline, CDR1 is SNHLY, CDR2 FYNNEI. Trimming took 8 bases from V and 6 from J; bases not matched to a gene: 10. The CDR3 consists of 14 residues. In nucleotides, the CDR3 is TGTGCCAGCGGTTTGATAGGGGGCGGCAATGAGCAGTTCTTC. This gives the protein CASGLIGGGNEQFF.

The genes are TRBV4-2 and TRBJ2-3; TRBD2 aligns across 9 bases. The J segment lost 3 bases and the V segment lost 0 bases, leaving 7 bases of the junction unmatched. Germline values: CDR1 LGHNA, CDR2 YNFKEQ. The CDR3 is 17 amino acids. CDR3 residues: CASSQDRAGGPTDTQYF. CDR3 bases: TGTGCCAGCAGCCAAGATAGGGCGGGAGGGCCGACAGATACGCAGTATTTT.

The chain joins TRBV18 to TRBJ2-1, with 10 bases fitting TRBD2. The CDR3 contains 18 residues. The V gene end was trimmed by 3 bases and the J gene end by 0 bases; junction bases not matched to a gene: 8. CDR1 and CDR2 (germline): KGHSH, LQKENI. As DNA, the CDR3 is TGTGCCAGCTCACCCGGACTAGCGGCCTACAGCTCCTACAATGAGCAGTTCTTC. Translated, it gives CASSPGLAAYSSYNEQFF.

The chain uses TRBV11-2 and TRBJ1-3; a possible D gene is TRBD1 (5 bases). V was trimmed by 5 bases and J by 4 bases, leaving 12 bases between them. The CDR3 is 14 amino acids. Per germline, CDR1 SGHAT and CDR2 FQNNGV. In DNA, the CDR3 is TGTGCCAGCAGCGGAAAGGGGCGAGGAAACACCATATATTTT. Its protein is CASSGKGRGNTIYF.

The gene calls are TRBV7-2 and TRBJ2-7; D possibly corresponds to TRBD2 (5 bases). The germline V and J ends were trimmed by 3 bases and 1 base, with 10 bases remaining between them. The germline gives CDR1 SGHTA, CDR2 FQGNSA. There are 14 residues in the CDR3. Written as DNA, the CDR3 is TGTGCCAGCAGCTTCGGGGTAAAGTCCTACGAGCAGTACTTC. Its translation is CASSFGVKSYEQYF. The whole variable domain, filled in from reference TRBV7-2 and TRBJ2-7, reads GAGVSQSPSNKVTEKGKDVELRCDPISGHTALYWYRQSLGQGLEFLIYFQGNSAPDKSGLPSDRFSAERTGGSVSTLTIQRTQQEDSAVYLCASSFGVKSYEQYFGPGTRLTVT.

The J gene is TRBJ2-7, the V gene TRBV11-2, with D perhaps assigned TRBD1 or TRBD2 (5 bases each). Germline V gene lookup returns CDR1 SGHAT and CDR2 FQNNGV. V dropped 5 bases and J dropped 6 bases, with 14 bases sitting between them. The CDR3 is 13 amino acids. CDR3 nucleotides: TGTGCCAGCAGCCGGATGTATGGGACCGAGCAGTACTTC. Translation: CASSRMYGTEQYF.

The CDR3: CSAELGGYTF. The CDR3 bases are TGCAGTGCCGAACTCGGCGGCTACACCTTC. V and J are TRBV20-1 and TRBJ1-2, with no clear D. Germline values: CDR1 DFQATT, CDR2 SNEGSKA (reference sequence). The CDR3 runs 10 residues. Trimming stripped 6 bases from V and 8 bases from J, with 10 bases between.

The chain links TRBV5-4 to TRBJ2-1, with 14 bases that match TRBD2. V gave up 4 bases and J gave up 6 bases; unmatched junction bases: 3. The germline V gene has CDR1 SGHNT and CDR2 YYREEE (reference sequence). This CDR3 has 15 residues. The CDR3 DNA sequence: TGTGCCAGCAGCCTGGGACTAGCGGGAGCCAATGAGCAGTTCTTC. Translating it yields CASSLGLAGANEQFF.

The rearrangement uses TRBV19 and TRBJ1-2, with 8 bases aligning to TRBD1. The CDR3 is 12 residues long. Germline V gene data show CDR1 as LNHDA and CDR2 as SQIVND (reference sequence). With 5 bases clipped from V and 13 bases from J, the junction kept 9 bases outside the gene matches. DNA for the CDR3: TGTGCCAGTAGTTCCTGGACAGGGAATCGCACCTTC. Translated: CASSSWTGNRTF.

This clone was counted a few times. At the DNA level, this CDR3 is encoded by other sequences in the same sample as well. The chain uses TRBV5-1 and TRBJ2-5; no clear D. Germline CDR1 and CDR2: SGHRS and YFSETQ. The CDR3 spans 11 residues. V was cut by 2 bases and J by 2 bases, with 1 base left in between. The CDR3 DNA reads as TGCGCCAGCAGCTTACAAGAGACCCAGTACTTC. Its protein product is CASSLQETQYF.

The chain has TRBV6-5 and TRBJ2-7; D possibly matches TRBD1 or TRBD2 (5 bases each). V lost 6 bases and J 7 bases, leaving 16 bases between the germline ends. Germline V gives CDR1 MNHEY, CDR2 SVGAGI. The CDR3 contains 13 residues. CDR3 protein: CASSQGTGEEQYF. The CDR3 coding sequence is TGTGCCAGCAGCCAAGGGACCGGGGAAGAGCAGTACTTC.

This rearrangement joins TRBV19 to TRBJ1-1, with D possibly TRBD1 on 5 matching bases. Germline V gives CDR1 LNHDA, CDR2 SQIVND (reference sequence). The CDR3 length is 12 residues. Trimming shortened V by 7 bases and J by 4 bases, and 10 bases separated the two germline ends. As DNA, the CDR3 is TGTGCCAGTATTCAGGGTAGCACTGAAGCTTTCTTT. Amino acid sequence: CASIQGSTEAFF.

The chain recombines TRBV9 with TRBJ1-4; D is unresolved. The CDR3 runs 15 residues. CDR1 and CDR2 (germline): SGDLS, YYNGEE. Trimming took 2 bases from V and 5 from J, leaving 13 bases between them. DNA of the CDR3: TGTGCCAGCAGCGTGACTGATTCGAAGAATGAAAAACTGTTTTTT. Translation gives CASSVTDSKNEKLFF.

The chain has TRBV5-5 and TRBJ1-3; 8 bases are shared with TRBD1. The trim removed 4 bases at V and 4 bases at J, leaving 4 bases unmatched. This CDR3 is 14 amino acids long. Germline CDR1 SGHKS, CDR2 YYEKEE (reference sequence). The CDR3 nucleotides are TGTGCCAGCAGCCCGACAGGGGTCGGAAACACCATATATTTT. Translated: CASSPTGVGNTIYF.

This clone was recorded only once. CDR3 sequence: CASSHGTLYEQYF. CDR3 bases: TGTGCCAGCAGTCATGGGACACTCTACGAGCAGTACTTC. This chain links TRBV6-5 with TRBJ2-7, with D perhaps matching TRBD1 (6 bases). V was pared by 5 bases and J by 3 bases, with 11 bases between. CDR1 MNHEY and CDR2 SVGAGI come from the germline V gene. The length of the CDR3 is 13 residues.

This clone appeared a single time. The rearrangement joins TRBV29-1 to TRBJ2-1, with a weak D call TRBD1 (7 bases). The CDR3 totals 15 residues. V was shortened by 2 bases and J by 6 bases, with 17 bases between the two germline ends. Germline assignment: CDR1 SQVTM and CDR2 ANQGSEA. The CDR3 bases are TGCAGCGTTGAAAAGGGGGCGGGGCCATCCAATGAGCAGTTCTTC. This translates into CSVEKGAGPSNEQFF.

J is TRBJ2-4 and V is TRBV18, with TRBD1 identical over 10 bases. This CDR3 contains 14 residues. Germline CDR1 and CDR2: KGHSH and LQKENI. V trimming: 0 bases; J trimming: 8 bases; junction bases outside the gene matches: 1. CDR3 sequence: CASSPPGTGDIQYF. CDR3 nucleotide sequence: TGTGCCAGCTCACCACCAGGGACAGGGGACATTCAGTACTTC. Full variable domain (remainder filled in from reference TRBV18 and TRBJ2-4): NAGVMQNPRHLVRRRGQEARLRCSPMKGHSHVYWYRQLPEEGLKFMVYLQKENIIDESGMPKERFSAEFPKEGPSILRIQQVVRGDSAAYFCASSPPGTGDIQYFGAGTRLSVL.

In regard to this clone: Other DNA sequences in the sample encode the same CDR3. The chain employs TRBV27 and TRBJ1-2, with TRBD1 as a possible D gene (6 bases). This CDR3 has 13 residues. The germline V gene has CDR1 MNHEY and CDR2 SMNVEV (reference sequence). The V gene lost 2 bases and the J gene lost 2 bases, with 6 bases spanning the gap. CDR3 sequence reads: CASSLRGNYGYTF. In DNA, the CDR3 is TGTGCCAGCAGTTTAAGGGGGAACTATGGCTACACCTTC.

V gene TRBV28 combines with J gene TRBJ2-2; the D gene is possibly TRBD1 (6 bases). The CDR3 sequence is 14 residues long. The germline CDR1 and CDR2 sequences are MDHEN and SYDVKM. Trimming cost V 5 bases and J 1 base, with 8 bases left between them. CDR3 in amino acids: CASSRDMNTGELFF. CDR3 nucleotide sequence: TGTGCCAGCAGTCGGGACATGAACACCGGGGAGCTGTTTTTT.

The gene calls are TRBV4-2 and TRBJ2-2, with 12 bases fitting TRBD2. CDR1 is LGHNA and CDR2 is YNFKEQ in the germline V gene. The J segment lost 3 bases and the V segment lost 8 bases, leaving 7 bases of the junction unmatched. The CDR3 length is 16 residues. CDR3 protein: CASSKGTSGYTGELFF. CDR3 nucleotide sequence: TGTGCCAGCTCTAAAGGGACTAGCGGGTACACCGGGGAGCTGTTTTTT.

This rearrangement joins TRBV28 to TRBJ1-4, with a weak D call TRBD1 (5 bases). This CDR3 contains 12 residues. The V gene lost 6 bases and the J gene lost 10 bases, with 12 bases spanning the gap. Germline V gene data show CDR1 as MDHEN and CDR2 as SYDVKM. CDR3 amino acids: CASRPVGGKLFF. The DNA of the CDR3 is TGTGCCAGCAGACCCGTGGGGGGAAAACTGTTTTTT. Variable domain in full (rest from reference TRBV28 and TRBJ1-4): DVKVTQSSRYLVKRTGEKVFLECVQDMDHENMFWYRQDPGLGLRLIYFSYDVKMKEKGDIPEGYSVSREKKERFSLILESASTNQTSMYLCASRPVGGKLFFGSGTQLSVL.

This clone turned up a few times. Here the CDR3 reads CASSPGRGEQYF. CDR3 bases: TGTGCCAGCAGCCCTGGGAGGGGCGAGCAGTACTTC. This chain uses TRBV5-4 with TRBJ2-7; 7 bases agree with TRBD2. With V trimmed by 4 bases and J by 6 bases, 4 bases remained unmatched. The germline V gene has CDR1 SGHNT and CDR2 YYREEE (reference sequence). This CDR3 region has 12 residues.

This rearrangement joins TRBV5-6 to TRBJ2-1; 12 positions agree with TRBD2. Per germline, CDR1 SGHDT and CDR2 YYEEEE. This CDR3 region has 16 residues. After removal of 4 bases from V and 4 bases from J, the junction contained 6 bases not matched to a gene. CDR3 amino acids: CASSLGLAGIYNEQFF. Written as DNA, the CDR3 is TGTGCCAGCAGCCTTGGACTAGCGGGGATATACAATGAGCAGTTCTTC.

This rearrangement joins TRBV10-2 to TRBJ2-1, with 9 bases that match TRBD2. Looked up from germline, CDR1 is WSHSY and CDR2 is SAAADI. Trimming at V came to 6 bases and at J to 4 bases, leaving 7 bases not matched to a gene. The CDR3 covers 15 residues. The CDR3 DNA follows: TGCGCCAGCAGACTTCTAGCGGGAAGTTACAATGAGCAGTTCTTC. It yields the protein CASRLLAGSYNEQFF.